What follows describes a single T cell receptor beta chain. The limits of the CDR3 on the DNA are not certain, so only TCRdb's listed CDR3 is given. Amplified material comprised TCR beta CDR3 regions derived from RNA transcripts. An initial RT-PCR round employing HTBI primers preceded a second-round multiplex PCR. Each CDR3 protein gets one entry after TCRdb re-called the multiplex PCR reads with MiXCR. The sample includes hundreds of thousands of distinct CDR3 sequences, 35% to 45% of them seen just once. Counting both end residues, the CDR3 totals 15 amino acids. In germline, CDR1 is ENHRY, CDR2 SYGVKD. This entry is derived from a study of Graves' ophthalmopathy and Graves' hyperthyroidism.

Material for sequencing was peripheral blood. The TCR originated in an adult man with Graves' ophthalmopathy. V gene TRBV10-3 combines with J gene TRBJ1-2; the tabulated D call, TRBD1, remains unverified against the DNA. The CDR3 is CASTSDTGALYGCTF.